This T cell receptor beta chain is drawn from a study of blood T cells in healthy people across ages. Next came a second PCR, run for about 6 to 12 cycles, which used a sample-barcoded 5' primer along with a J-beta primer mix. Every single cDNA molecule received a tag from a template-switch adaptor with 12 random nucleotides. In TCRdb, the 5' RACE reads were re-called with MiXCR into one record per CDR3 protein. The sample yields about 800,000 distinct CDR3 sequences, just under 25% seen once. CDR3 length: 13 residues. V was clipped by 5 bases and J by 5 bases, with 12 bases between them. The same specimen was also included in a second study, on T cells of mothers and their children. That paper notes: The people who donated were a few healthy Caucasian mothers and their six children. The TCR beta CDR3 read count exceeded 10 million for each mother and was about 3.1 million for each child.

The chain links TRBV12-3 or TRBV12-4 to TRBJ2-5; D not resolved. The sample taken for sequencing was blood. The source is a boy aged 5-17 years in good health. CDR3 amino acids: CASSTTVGETQYF. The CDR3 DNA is TGTGCCAGCAGTACGACGGTGGGGGAGACCCAGTACTTC.